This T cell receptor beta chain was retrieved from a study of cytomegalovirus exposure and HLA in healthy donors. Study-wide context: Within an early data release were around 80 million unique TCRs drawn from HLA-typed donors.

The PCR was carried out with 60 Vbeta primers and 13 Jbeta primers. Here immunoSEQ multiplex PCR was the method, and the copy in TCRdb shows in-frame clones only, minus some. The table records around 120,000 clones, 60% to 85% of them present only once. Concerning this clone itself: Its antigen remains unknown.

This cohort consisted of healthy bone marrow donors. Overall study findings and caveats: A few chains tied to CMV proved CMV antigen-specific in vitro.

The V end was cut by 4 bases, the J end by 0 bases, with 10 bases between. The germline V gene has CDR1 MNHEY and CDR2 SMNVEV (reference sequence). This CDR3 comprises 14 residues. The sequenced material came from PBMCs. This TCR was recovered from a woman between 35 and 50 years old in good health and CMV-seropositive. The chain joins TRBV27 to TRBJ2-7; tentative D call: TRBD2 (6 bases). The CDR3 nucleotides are TGTGCCAGCAGTTCCCCCGGGGGCTCCTACGAGCAGTACTTC. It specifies CASSSPGGSYEQYF.